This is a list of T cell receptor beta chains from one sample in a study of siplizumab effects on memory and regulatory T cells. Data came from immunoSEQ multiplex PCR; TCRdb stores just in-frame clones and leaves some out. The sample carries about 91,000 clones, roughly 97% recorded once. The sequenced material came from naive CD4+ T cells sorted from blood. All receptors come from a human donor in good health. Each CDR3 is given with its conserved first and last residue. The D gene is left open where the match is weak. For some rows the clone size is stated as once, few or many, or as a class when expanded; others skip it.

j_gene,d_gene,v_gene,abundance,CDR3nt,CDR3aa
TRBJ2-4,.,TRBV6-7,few,TGTGCCAGCAGTCACGGGACTGCCAAAAACATTCAGTACTTC,CASSHGTAKNIQYF
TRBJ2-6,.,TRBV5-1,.,TGCGCCAGCAGCGGCCCCGCTGGGGCCAACGTCCTGACTTTC,CASSGPAGANVLTF
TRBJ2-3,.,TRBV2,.,TGTGCCAGCAGCCCGCAGAGAGATACGCAGTATTTT,CASSPQRDTQYF
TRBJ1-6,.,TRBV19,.,TGTGCCACCTCCGGGAATAATTCACCCCTCCACTTT,CATSGNNSPLHF
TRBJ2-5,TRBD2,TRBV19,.,TGTGCCAGTCGCCCCAAACTAGCGAGGGTCTCAGAGACCCAGTACTTC,CASRPKLARVSETQYF
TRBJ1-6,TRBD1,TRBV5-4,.,TGTGCCAGCAGCTTGGACAGGGGTGATTCACCCCTCCACTTT,CASSLDRGDSPLHF
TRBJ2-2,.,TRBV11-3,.,TGTGCCAGCAGCTTAGGCCTTCCGAACACCGGGGAGCTGTTTTTT,CASSLGLPNTGELFF
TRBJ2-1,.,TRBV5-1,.,TGCGCCAGCAGCTTGGTCGGGGGCGTTGGGTACAATGAGCAGTTCTTC,CASSLVGGVGYNEQFF
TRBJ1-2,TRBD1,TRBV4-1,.,TGCGCCAGCAGCCAAGATCGAGCAGGGGGCCACTATGGCTACACCTTC,CASSQDRAGGHYGYTF
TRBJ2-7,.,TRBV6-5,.,TGTGCCAGCAGTTACTCGGAGAGCTCCTACGAGCAGTACTTC,CASSYSESSYEQYF
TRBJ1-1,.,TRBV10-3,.,TGTGCCATCAGTGAGTCTGGGGCTGAAGCTTTCTTT,CAISESGAEAFF
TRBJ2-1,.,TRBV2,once,TGTGCCAGCAGCGGGTATAGTTTCAATGAGCAGTTCTTC,CASSGYSFNEQFF
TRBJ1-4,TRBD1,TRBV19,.,TGTGCCAGCAAGCCCGGGACAGGGGTTGAAAAACTGTTTTTT,CASKPGTGVEKLFF
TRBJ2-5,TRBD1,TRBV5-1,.,TGCGCCAGCAGCCCCAGGGGACAGGAATCCCCAGGGGAGACCCAGTACTTC,CASSPRGQESPGETQYF
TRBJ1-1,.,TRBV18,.,TGTGCCAGCTCACCTTTTGGCCAGAACACTGAAGCTTTCTTT,CASSPFGQNTEAFF
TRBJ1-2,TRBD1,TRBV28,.,TGTGCCAGCAGACAGGGGGCTTTTTCTAACTATGGCTACACCTTC,CASRQGAFSNYGYTF
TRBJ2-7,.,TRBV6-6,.,TGTGCCAGCAGTTCGCCGGTTAGCTCCTACGAGCAGTACTTC,CASSSPVSSYEQYF
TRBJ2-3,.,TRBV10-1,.,TGCGCCAGCAGTGTAAGTCCCGGGGGACGCACAGATACGCAGTATTTT,CASSVSPGGRTDTQYF
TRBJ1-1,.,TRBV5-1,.,TGCGCCAGCAGCCCAAAACAGAACACTGAAGCTTTCTTT,CASSPKQNTEAFF
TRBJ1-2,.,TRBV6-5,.,TGTGCCAGCAGTTACGAAGGAACCTATGGCTACACCTTC,CASSYEGTYGYTF
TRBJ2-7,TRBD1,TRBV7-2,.,TGTGCCAGCAGCTTACCCTCGACAGGGGGCGTTTCCTACGAGCAGTACTTC,CASSLPSTGGVSYEQYF
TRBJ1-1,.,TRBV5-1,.,TGCGCCAGCAGACTCACGAACACTGAAGCTTTCTTT,CASRLTNTEAFF
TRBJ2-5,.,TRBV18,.,TGTGCCAGCTCACCAGTCCTACAAGAGACCCAGTACTTC,CASSPVLQETQYF
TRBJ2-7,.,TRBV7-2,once,TGTGCCAGCAGCTTAACCGTCCAGCAGTACTTC,CASSLTVQQYF
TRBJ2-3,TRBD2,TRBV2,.,TGTGCCAGCAGTGTCCTAGCGGGGGGCACAGATACGCAGTATTTT,CASSVLAGGTDTQYF
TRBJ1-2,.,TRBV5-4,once,TGTGCCAGCACCTTGAGGGGGACTGGCTACACCTTC,CASTLRGTGYTF
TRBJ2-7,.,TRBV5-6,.,TGTGCCAGCAGACTGGGGACCTTCCCAACACCCCCCTACGAGCAGTACTTC,CASRLGTFPTPPYEQYF
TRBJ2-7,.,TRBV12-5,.,TGTGCTAGTGGAGCCAACACCGACGAGCAGTACTTC,CASGANTDEQYF
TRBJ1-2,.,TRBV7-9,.,TGTGCCAGCAGCCTTGGGACGGGAAAGAACTATGGCTACACCTTC,CASSLGTGKNYGYTF
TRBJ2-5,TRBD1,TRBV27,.,TGTGCCAGCAGGCAACAGGGGGCAGGAGAGACCCAGTACTTC,CASRQQGAGETQYF
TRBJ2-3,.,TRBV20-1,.,TGCAGTGCTAGGCGGGGAGATACGCAGTATTTT,CSARRGDTQYF
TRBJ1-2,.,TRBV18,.,TGTGCCAGCTCCCCCACCGACAGGCCTAACTATGGCTACACCTTC,CASSPTDRPNYGYTF
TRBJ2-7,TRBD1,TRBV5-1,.,TGCGCCAGCAGCCCATCACAGGGGATTCCCTACGAGCAGTACTTC,CASSPSQGIPYEQYF
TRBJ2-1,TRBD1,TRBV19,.,TGTGCCAGTAGCGGGACAGGGGGCAATGAGCAGTTCTTC,CASSGTGGNEQFF
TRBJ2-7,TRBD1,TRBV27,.,TGTGCCAGCAGTCCCTCGACAGGGTACGTGTCGGAGCAGTACTTC,CASSPSTGYVSEQYF
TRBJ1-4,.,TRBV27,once,TGTGCCAGCTCTCCAACCGGGACAACTAATGAAAAACTGTTTTTT,CASSPTGTTNEKLFF
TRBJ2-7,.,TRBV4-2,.,TGTGCCAGCAGCCAAGAGAGGGCCCTTTCTCGATCAACCTCCTACGAGCAGTACTTC,CASSQERALSRSTSYEQYF
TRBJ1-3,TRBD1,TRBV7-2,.,TGTGCCAGCATCTACCTCTATAAGGACAGGGTTGGAAACACCATATATTTT,CASIYLYKDRVGNTIYF
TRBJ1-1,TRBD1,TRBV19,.,TGTGCCACCACGATGGAGGGGTGGGACAGGGACACTGAAGCTTTCTTT,CATTMEGWDRDTEAFF
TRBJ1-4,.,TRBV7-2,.,TGTGCCAGCAGCCACACTGCAACTAATGAAAAACTGTTTTTT,CASSHTATNEKLFF
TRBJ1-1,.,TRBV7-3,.,TGTGCCAGCACCTTAAGTAGGGGAACTGAAGCTTTCTTT,CASTLSRGTEAFF
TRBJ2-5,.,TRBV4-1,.,TGCGCCAGCAGAGGTAGTAGTAACAGACAAGAGACCCAGTACTTC,CASRGSSNRQETQYF
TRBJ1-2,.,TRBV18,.,TGTGCCAGCTCACCCGAGACAACTAACTATGGCTACACCTTC,CASSPETTNYGYTF
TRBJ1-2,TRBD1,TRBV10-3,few,TGTGCCATCAGTGAGCCGACAGGGGGCGGTGGCTACACCTTC,CAISEPTGGGGYTF
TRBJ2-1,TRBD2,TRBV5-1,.,TGCGCCAGCAGCCCCAGACTAGCGGGGGGGCCAGATGAGCAGTTCTTC,CASSPRLAGGPDEQFF
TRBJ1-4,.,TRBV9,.,TGTGCCAGCAGCGTCCAAGCAACTAATGAAAAACTGTTTTTT,CASSVQATNEKLFF
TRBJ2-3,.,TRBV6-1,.,TGTGCCAGCAAATATGGGGTTGACGCAGATACGCAGTATTTT,CASKYGVDADTQYF
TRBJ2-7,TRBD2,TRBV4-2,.,TGTGCCAGCAGCCAGACTAGCGGGCTTCTCTCCTACGAGCAGTACTTC,CASSQTSGLLSYEQYF
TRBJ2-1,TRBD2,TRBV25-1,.,TGTGCCAGCAGTGAACCGGGGGGGCCGGGGAATGAGCAGTTCTTC,CASSEPGGPGNEQFF
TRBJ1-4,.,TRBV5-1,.,TGCGCCAGCAGCCGGGGGGGAACTAATGAAAAACTGTTTTTT,CASSRGGTNEKLFF
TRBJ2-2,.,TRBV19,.,TGTGCCAGTAGCCTCAACACCGGGGAGCTGTTTTTT,CASSLNTGELFF
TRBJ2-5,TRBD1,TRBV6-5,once,TGTGCCAGCAGTTACGGGGTTTGGCAGGGGGAAGAGACCCAGTACTTC,CASSYGVWQGEETQYF
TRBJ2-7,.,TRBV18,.,TGTGCCAGCTCACCACGGGGGGCCTACGAGCAGTACTTC,CASSPRGAYEQYF
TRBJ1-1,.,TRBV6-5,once,TGTGCCAGCAGTTACGCCCCGGGACAGAACACTGAAGCTTTCTTT,CASSYAPGQNTEAFF
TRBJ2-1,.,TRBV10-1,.,TGCGCCAGCGAGGGGGGGGCCGCTGAGCAGTTCTTC,CASEGGAAEQFF